A selection of T cell receptor beta chains follows, all from one sample in a study of CD8 T cells in ankylosing spondylitis. Using its own MiXCR run on the 5' RACE reads, TCRdb lists one record per CDR3 protein. Altogether approximately 340,000 distinct CDR3 sequences are present, around 15% being singletons, with the ten largest covering 0.95% to 1.4%. The sequenced sample consisted of blood, either unsorted or a sorted T cell fraction (not recorded which). All receptors derive from a male donor with ankylosing spondylitis or in good health (not recorded which). CDR3s include the opening cysteine and the closing phenylalanine or tryptophan. The order of the fields is CDR3 protein, CDR3 DNA, clone size, CDR3 length, J gene, D gene, V gene. D genes are given only for firm matches. Not every row has a clone size; where given, it reads once, few, many or a size class.

CDR3: CASSMGTGPYNEQFF; DNA: TGTGCCAGCAGTATGGGGACAGGGCCTTACAATGAGCAGTTCTTC; size: few; length: 15; J: TRBJ2-1; D: TRBD1; V: TRBV27
CDR3: CASSSIRAAYNEQFF; DNA: TGTGCCAGCAGCTCCATTAGGGCAGCCTACAATGAGCAGTTCTTC; size: few; length: 15; J: TRBJ2-1; D: .; V: TRBV11-2
CDR3: CASSLGGGGQPQHF; DNA: TGTGCCAGCAGTTTAGGAGGGGGAGGTCAGCCCCAGCATTTT; size: many; length: 14; J: TRBJ1-5; D: .; V: TRBV12-3/TRBV12-4
CDR3: CASSLTRDEQFF; DNA: TGTGCCAGCAGCTTAACCAGGGATGAGCAGTTCTTC; size: .; length: 12; J: TRBJ2-1; D: .; V: TRBV7-9
CDR3: CASSRAGGNTIYF; DNA: TGTGCCAGCAGCCGGGCGGGGGGAAACACCATATATTTT; size: few; length: 13; J: TRBJ1-3; D: .; V: TRBV6-1
CDR3: CASSPIKRASETQYF; DNA: TGTGCCAGCAGCCCAATCAAGAGGGCTTCGGAGACCCAGTACTTC; size: .; length: 15; J: TRBJ2-5; D: .; V: TRBV7-2
CDR3: CASRSPNSYEQYF; DNA: TGCGCCAGCAGGTCTCCTAACTCCTACGAGCAGTACTTC; size: few; length: 13; J: TRBJ2-7; D: .; V: TRBV5-1
CDR3: CASSQARVHEQYF; DNA: TGTGCCAGCAGCCAAGCAAGGGTCCACGAGCAGTACTTC; size: .; length: 13; J: TRBJ2-7; D: .; V: TRBV14
CDR3: CASSQGDGRNQYF; DNA: TGTGCCAGCAGTCAGGGGGACGGCAGAAACCAGTACTTC; size: .; length: 13; J: TRBJ2-5; D: TRBD1; V: TRBV11-2
CDR3: CASSLVVGYEQYF; DNA: TGTGCCAGCAGCTTAGTTGTCGGCTACGAGCAGTACTTC; size: few; length: 13; J: TRBJ2-7; D: .; V: TRBV7-9
CDR3: CAITEGGQSTGELFF; DNA: TGTGCCATCACCGAGGGGGGACAATCCACCGGGGAGCTGTTTTTT; size: few; length: 15; J: TRBJ2-2; D: .; V: TRBV10-3
CDR3: CASLQGRDTEAFF; DNA: TGTGCCAGTTTACAGGGGCGGGACACTGAAGCTTTCTTT; size: few; length: 13; J: TRBJ1-1; D: TRBD1; V: TRBV11-3
CDR3: CSACLGGETQYF; DNA: TGCAGTGCTTGCTTAGGGGGAGAGACCCAGTACTTC; size: .; length: 12; J: TRBJ2-5; D: .; V: TRBV20-1